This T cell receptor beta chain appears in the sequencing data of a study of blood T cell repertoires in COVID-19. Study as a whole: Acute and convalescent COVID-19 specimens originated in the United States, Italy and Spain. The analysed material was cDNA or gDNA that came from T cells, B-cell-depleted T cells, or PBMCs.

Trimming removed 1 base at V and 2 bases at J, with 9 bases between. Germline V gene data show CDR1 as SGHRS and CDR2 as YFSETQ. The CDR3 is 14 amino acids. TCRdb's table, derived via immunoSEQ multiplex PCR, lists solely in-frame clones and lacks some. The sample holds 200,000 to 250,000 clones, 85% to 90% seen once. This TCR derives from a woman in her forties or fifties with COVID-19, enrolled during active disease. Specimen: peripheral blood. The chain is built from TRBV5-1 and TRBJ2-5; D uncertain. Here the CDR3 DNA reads TGCGCCAGCAGCTTGAAAGCTTTACAAGAGACCCAGTACTTC. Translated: CASSLKALQETQYF.